The 9 T cell receptor beta chains listed next were all sequenced from one sample in a study of cytomegalovirus exposure and HLA in healthy donors (dated by TCRdb to the late 2010s). Libraries were constructed by the immunoSEQ multiplex PCR assay. The multiplex PCR relied on a mix of 60 forward primers for TCR Vbeta segments and 13 reverse primers for TCR Jbeta segments. The table comes from immuneACCESS by way of TCRdb, which keeps in-frame sequences with V and J called. Part of the clones is missing from these tables; in studies checked, under half for an unresolved V gene and the rest for unknown reasons. For this sample the table gives hundreds of thousands of clones, of which approximately 82% were detected only once. Over 0.5% of the sample is in the top ten clones. What was sequenced was PBMCs. These receptors were taken from a woman aged 40 to 50 in good health and CMV-seronegative.

The rearrangement joins TRBV19 to TRBJ1-5; TRBD1 agrees at 8 bases. The V segment lost 5 bases and the J segment 4 bases; nucleotides outside the gene matches: 7. In germline, CDR1 is LNHDA, CDR2 SQIVND (reference sequence). The CDR3 contains 15 residues. The CDR3 region has the DNA TGTGCCAGTAGTTCCCAGGGGGCGGGTAATCAGCCCCAGCATTTT. Its protein is CASSSQGAGNQPQHF.

V gene TRBV6-5 combines with J gene TRBJ2-2; 7 nucleotides line up with TRBD1. The CDR3 is made up of 12 amino acids. Germline V gene sequence: CDR1 MNHEY, CDR2 SVGAGI. Trimming cost V 11 bases and J 7 bases; bases outside gene matches: 7. The CDR3 DNA reads TGTGCCTCTAGACAGGGCGGCGGGGAGCTGTTTTTT. This codes for CASRQGGGELFF.

The rearrangement links TRBV7-3 to TRBJ2-1, with 9 nucleotides matching TRBD2. Trimming cost V 0 bases and J 6 bases; bases outside gene matches: 3. The CDR3 totals 15 residues. Germline V gene lookup returns CDR1 SGHTA and CDR2 FQGTGA. The CDR3 here is CASSLTPGLANEQFF. DNA of the CDR3: TGTGCCAGCAGCTTAACGCCGGGACTAGCCAATGAGCAGTTCTTC.

The rearrangement links TRBV2 to TRBJ2-3, with TRBD2 matching 10 bases. Germline trimming cut 6 bases from V and 4 bases from J; bases unmatched to any gene: 19. Germline values: CDR1 SNHLY, CDR2 FYNNEI. The CDR3 consists of 19 residues. The CDR3 loop reads CASRLNIIERGGQADTQYF. The CDR3 DNA reads TGTGCCAGCAGACTAAATATAATTGAGCGGGGGGGCCAGGCAGATACGCAGTATTTT.

This clone was seen just once. V and J are TRBV6-1 and TRBJ2-3; D not resolved. Trimming stripped 0 bases from V and 0 bases from J, with 16 bases between. This CDR3 has 18 residues. Germline assignment: CDR1 MNHNS and CDR2 SASEGT. The CDR3 nucleotides are TGTGCCAGCAGTGAAGCCTTCTGGGCTAACCCAAGCACAGATACGCAGTATTTT. Amino acid sequence: CASSEAFWANPSTDTQYF.

The chain couples TRBV5-4 to TRBJ2-1, with 10 bases fitting TRBD2. The junction had 11 bases not matched to a gene; V was cut back by 4 bases and J by 7 bases. From germline, CDR1 is SGHNT and CDR2 YYREEE (reference sequence). The CDR3 sequence is 16 residues long. The CDR3 coding sequence is TGTGCCAGCAGCGTGAAACTGTCTAGCGGGGGTAATGAGCAGTTCTTC. Translated: CASSVKLSSGGNEQFF.

The rearrangement joins TRBV19 to TRBJ1-5; D uncertain. V was pared by 7 bases and J by 5 bases, with 12 bases between. The CDR3 covers 13 residues. CDR1 is LNHDA and CDR2 is SQIVND in the germline V gene (reference sequence). The CDR3 sequence is CASNPGKYQPQHF. CDR3 nucleotides: TGTGCCAGTAACCCAGGAAAATATCAGCCCCAGCATTTT.

V is TRBV5-1 and J is TRBJ1-6, with TRBD1 matching 9 bases. The CDR3 contains 16 residues. V lost 1 base to trimming and J lost 9 bases; unmatched junction nucleotides: 8. Germline lookup yields CDR1 SGHRS and CDR2 YFSETQ. Here the CDR3 reads CASSLSMRDRASPLHF. CDR3 in DNA: TGCGCCAGCAGCTTGTCGATGAGGGACAGGGCTTCACCCCTCCACTTT.

The chain has TRBV4-1 and TRBJ2-5, with 12 nucleotides matching TRBD2. The junction had 0 bases not matched to a gene; V was cut back by 1 base and J by 0 bases. The CDR3 is made up of 16 amino acids. The germline V gene has CDR1 MGHRA and CDR2 YSYEKL. This CDR3 is CASSQGLAGDQETQYF. Written as DNA, the CDR3 is TGCGCCAGCAGCCAAGGACTAGCGGGGGACCAAGAGACCCAGTACTTC.